The clone carrying this T cell receptor beta chain showed up many times. Its antigen remains unknown. The source material, RNA transcripts, was used to amplify TCR beta CDR3 regions. The HTBI primer set served for first-round RT-PCR of the TCR CDR3. Using its own MiXCR run on the multiplex PCR reads, TCRdb lists one record per CDR3 protein. This repertoire shows 400,000 to 500,000 distinct CDR3 sequences, roughly 14% found once; its top ten account for roughly an eighth. These data are taken from a study of T cells in Graves' hyperthyroidism and ophthalmopathy. Study-wide points: For ophthalmopathy, model prediction preceded onset by a median roughly 6.2 months. Blood also carried most thyroid clonotypes expanded above 0.001.

Clinical symptoms, serum thyroxine, TRAb, thyroid ultrasound and orbital computed tomography informed diagnoses. The germline V gene has CDR1 SGHAT and CDR2 FQNNGV. This CDR3 region has 15 residues. Trimming stripped 0 bases from V and 3 bases from J, with 9 bases between. Sample: blood. The sequence was collected from a man between 18 and 29 years old with Graves' ophthalmopathy. The chain uses TRBV11-2 and TRBJ1-5; unclear D gene. Here the CDR3 reads CASSLEGGVNQPQHF. The CDR3 DNA follows: TGTGCCAGCAGCTTAGAGGGTGGAGTCAATCAGCCCCAGCATTTT.